These T cell receptor beta chains were read from a single sample in a study of read filtering for tumor transcriptome and immune sequencing. TCRdb redid the calling of the reads with MiXCR, one entry per CDR3 protein. The table lists about 57,000 distinct CDR3 sequences, 20% to 25% of them singletons. Sequenced: a population of CD138-negative cells sorted from bone marrow. The source is a donor aged 40 or older with multiple myeloma. Both conserved end residues are part of each CDR3. Fields, in order: D gene, J gene, clone size, V gene, CDR3 protein, CDR3 DNA. A D gene is named only where the DNA matches it firmly. Clone size is not always given. Where it is, it says once, few, many or a class for expanded clones.

D gene: NA
J gene: TRBJ1-1
clone size: many
V gene: TRBV19
CDR3 protein: CASNKEVWTEAFF
CDR3 DNA: TGTGCCAGTAACAAGGAGGTTTGGACTGAAGCTTTCTTT

D gene: NA
J gene: TRBJ2-1
clone size: many
V gene: TRBV28
CDR3 protein: CASSSPGFSTDEQFF
CDR3 DNA: TGTGCCAGCAGTTCCCCAGGGTTCAGCACCGATGAGCAGTTCTTC

D gene: NA
J gene: TRBJ1-2
clone size: NA
V gene: TRBV7-9
CDR3 protein: CASSPVGRDSPSGYTF
CDR3 DNA: TGTGCCAGCAGTCCTGTCGGCCGGGACTCCCCATCTGGCTACACCTTC

D gene: NA
J gene: TRBJ2-1
clone size: many
V gene: TRBV5-1
CDR3 protein: CASSFTGTSYNEQFF
CDR3 DNA: TGCGCCAGCAGCTTTACCGGGACCAGTTACAATGAGCAGTTCTTC

D gene: NA
J gene: TRBJ2-3
clone size: many
V gene: TRBV7-9
CDR3 protein: CASSVTSARVDTQYF
CDR3 DNA: TGTGCCAGCAGCGTTACCAGTGCTAGGGTGGATACGCAGTATTTT

D gene: NA
J gene: TRBJ1-5
clone size: few
V gene: TRBV20-1
CDR3 protein: CSAADKSNQPQHF
CDR3 DNA: TGCAGTGCCGCTGACAAAAGCAATCAGCCCCAGCATTTT

D gene: NA
J gene: TRBJ2-7
clone size: few
V gene: TRBV7-2
CDR3 protein: CASSSDRWKSYEQYF
CDR3 DNA: TGTGCCAGCAGCTCCGATCGTTGGAAATCCTACGAGCAGTACTTC

D gene: NA
J gene: TRBJ1-5
clone size: NA
V gene: TRBV24-1
CDR3 protein: CATSDGQGADQPQHF
CDR3 DNA: TGTGCCACCAGTGATGGTCAGGGTGCGGATCAGCCCCAGCATTTT

D gene: TRBD2
J gene: TRBJ2-3
clone size: many
V gene: TRBV10-3
CDR3 protein: CAISELAGKNTDTQYF
CDR3 DNA: TGTGCCATCAGTGAGCTAGCGGGGAAAAACACAGATACGCAGTATTTT

D gene: NA
J gene: TRBJ2-3
clone size: many
V gene: TRBV5-1
CDR3 protein: CASSSSTGRKDTQYF
CDR3 DNA: TGCGCCAGCAGCTCATCTACAGGGAGGAAAGATACGCAGTATTTT

D gene: NA
J gene: TRBJ1-1
clone size: many
V gene: TRBV20-1
CDR3 protein: CSARPMMGRGDTEAFF
CDR3 DNA: TGCAGTGCTCGGCCCATGATGGGTCGGGGTGACACTGAAGCTTTCTTT

D gene: TRBD2
J gene: TRBJ2-1
clone size: few
V gene: TRBV24-1
CDR3 protein: CATRSGGARNEQFF
CDR3 DNA: TGTGCCACCAGAAGCGGGGGGGCGAGGAATGAGCAGTTCTTC

D gene: NA
J gene: TRBJ2-2
clone size: many
V gene: TRBV11-3
CDR3 protein: CASTYADAYTGELFF
CDR3 DNA: TGTGCCAGCACCTACGCCGACGCCTACACCGGGGAGCTGTTTTTT

D gene: NA
J gene: TRBJ2-1
clone size: many
V gene: TRBV2
CDR3 protein: CASRDNQGGHNEQFF
CDR3 DNA: TGTGCCAGCAGGGACAACCAGGGGGGTCACAATGAGCAGTTCTTC

D gene: NA
J gene: TRBJ1-2
clone size: NA
V gene: TRBV29-1
CDR3 protein: CSARRTNNYGYTF
CDR3 DNA: TGCAGCGCCCGAAGGACGAATAACTATGGCTACACCTTC

D gene: NA
J gene: TRBJ1-2
clone size: many
V gene: TRBV5-1
CDR3 protein: CASSPGTPGVGTF
CDR3 DNA: TGCGCCAGCAGCCCCGGGACCCCCGGAGTAGGCACCTTC

D gene: NA
J gene: TRBJ2-7
clone size: many
V gene: TRBV5-1
CDR3 protein: CASSLQPKGSSSYEQYF
CDR3 DNA: TGCGCCAGCAGCTTGCAACCTAAGGGAAGCAGCTCCTACGAGCAGTACTTC

D gene: NA
J gene: TRBJ2-3
clone size: many
V gene: TRBV4-2
CDR3 protein: CASSLGETSTDTQYF
CDR3 DNA: TGTGCCAGCAGCCTAGGAGAAACTAGCACAGATACGCAGTATTTT

D gene: NA
J gene: TRBJ2-1
clone size: many
V gene: TRBV7-2
CDR3 protein: CASSFGRNNEQFF
CDR3 DNA: TGTGCCAGCAGCTTTGGACGGAACAATGAGCAGTTCTTC

D gene: NA
J gene: TRBJ1-4
clone size: many
V gene: TRBV4-2
CDR3 protein: CASSQDPSYNEKLFF
CDR3 DNA: TGTGCCAGCAGCCAAGATCCAAGTTATAATGAAAAACTGTTTTTT

D gene: NA
J gene: TRBJ2-3
clone size: NA
V gene: TRBV3-1
CDR3 protein: CASSQLGRGVSADTQYF
CDR3 DNA: TGTGCCAGCAGCCAACTCGGGAGAGGGGTTAGCGCAGATACGCAGTATTTT

D gene: NA
J gene: TRBJ1-2
clone size: NA
V gene: TRBV12-3/TRBV12-4
CDR3 protein: CASSLRTSEKYGYTF
CDR3 DNA: TGTGCCAGCAGTTTAAGGACATCCGAAAAGTATGGCTACACCTTC

D gene: TRBD2
J gene: TRBJ2-2
clone size: many
V gene: TRBV19
CDR3 protein: CASSRGRLDTGELFF
CDR3 DNA: TGTGCCAGTAGCCGCGGGAGATTGGACACCGGGGAGCTGTTTTTT